A selection of T cell receptor beta chains follows, all from one sample in a study of blood T cell repertoires in COVID-19. Sequenced by immunoSEQ multiplex PCR; TCRdb stores in-frame clones only, minus some. Of under 300,000 clones in the sample, 75% to 90% were seen once. The sequenced sample consisted of PBMCs or T cells enriched from blood (not recorded which). Receptors originate from a woman under 30 who had recovered from COVID-19. The CDR3 runs from the conserved cysteine through the conserved F or W. A D gene is named only where the DNA matches it firmly. The size of a clone is reported for some rows only, either as once, few or many, or as a class for expanded clones.

V gene	clone size	D gene	J gene	CDR3 DNA	CDR3 protein
TRBV5-5	.	.	TRBJ1-1	TGTGCCAGCAGCTTGGTTGGGGGCATGAACACTGAAGCTTTCTTT	CASSLVGGMNTEAFF
TRBV7-9	.	TRBD1	TRBJ2-7	TGTGCCAGCAGCTCGAGTGGGACAGGGGCGCCCGAGCAGTACTTC	CASSSSGTGAPEQYF
TRBV28	once	TRBD2	TRBJ2-7	TGTGCCAGCAGTGAACGACTAGCGGGGGCTCAATTC	CASSERLAGAQF
TRBV11-2	.	.	TRBJ2-7	TGTGCCAGCAGCTTTAATCCGATGCGGGAAGAGCAGTACTTC	CASSFNPMREEQYF
TRBV6-5	.	.	TRBJ1-5	TGTGCCAGCAGAGGGACAACTAGCAATCAGCCCCAGCATTTT	CASRGTTSNQPQHF
TRBV14	.	.	TRBJ1-1	TGTGCCAGCAGCCGGGACAAGAACACTGAAGCTTTCTTT	CASSRDKNTEAFF
TRBV7-9	.	.	TRBJ2-1	TGTGCCAGCAGCTTGGGGGAGGACAATGAGCAGTTCTTC	CASSLGEDNEQFF
TRBV14	.	TRBD2	TRBJ2-5	TGTGCCAGCAGCCAAGGGCGCGGGGGGCGCGGGGAGACCCAGTACTTC	CASSQGRGGRGETQYF
TRBV3-1/TRBV3-2	.	.	TRBJ1-2	TGTGCCAGCAGCCAAAGAGGGCAGGCCTATGGCTACACCTTC	CASSQRGQAYGYTF
TRBV6-6	.	.	TRBJ1-5	TGTGCCAGCAGACACACCGATCAGCCCCAGCATTTT	CASRHTDQPQHF
TRBV19	.	TRBD1	TRBJ1-2	TGTGCCAGTACCCCGACAGGGGGCCCGTACACCTTC	CASTPTGGPYTF
TRBV9	.	.	TRBJ2-1	TGTGCCAGCAGCTTGACAGGTTCGACCTACAATGAGCAGTTCTTC	CASSLTGSTYNEQFF
TRBV11-3	.	.	TRBJ2-3	TGTGCCAGCAGCGACCGACCGGGAGATACGCAGTATTTT	CASSDRPGDTQYF
TRBV6-1	.	TRBD1	TRBJ1-6	TGTGCCAGCAGTGTTGAGGACAGACTCCAGGGGGTCTATTCACCCCTCCACTTT	CASSVEDRLQGVYSPLHF
TRBV5-6	.	TRBD2	TRBJ2-3	TGTGCCAGCAACGCTCCTTCGACTAGCGGGTATGATACGCAGTATTTT	CASNAPSTSGYDTQYF
TRBV5-1	.	TRBD2	TRBJ2-1	TGCGCCAGCAGCTTGGTTAGCGGGGGATACAATGAGCAGTTCTTC	CASSLVSGGYNEQFF
TRBV30	.	.	TRBJ1-1	TGTGCCTGGAGTGCGGGGGACACTGAAGCTTTCTTT	CAWSAGDTEAFF
TRBV19	.	.	TRBJ1-1	TGTGCCAGCCTCGGAGGGTACACTGAAGCTTTCTTT	CASLGGYTEAFF
TRBV7-2	.	.	TRBJ2-1	TGTGCCAGCAGCTTTACAGGGTCGATCTACAATGAGCAGTTCTTC	CASSFTGSIYNEQFF
TRBV7-8	.	.	TRBJ1-5	TGTGCCAGCAGCTTAGGGCAGGGAAATCAGCCCCAGCATTTT	CASSLGQGNQPQHF
TRBV4-2	.	TRBD1	TRBJ1-2	TGTGCCAGCAGCCAAGTCCGGGACAGGGGTACTATTGGCTACACCTTC	CASSQVRDRGTIGYTF
TRBV15	.	TRBD1	TRBJ1-4	TGTGCCACCAGCAGACTTGGGACAGCCAAAGAGAGGAATGAAAAACTGTTTTTT	CATSRLGTAKERNEKLFF
TRBV7-9	.	TRBD2	TRBJ2-5	TGTGCCAGCGGCCGGGAGGTCGGGGCAGAGACCCAGTACTTC	CASGREVGAETQYF
TRBV18	.	TRBD2	TRBJ2-3	TGTGCCAGCTCACCTCAACTAGCGGGGGGCACAGATACGCAGTATTTT	CASSPQLAGGTDTQYF
TRBV4-1	.	.	TRBJ1-3	TGCGCCAGCAGCCAAGATAGGGAGGAGCCCTCTGGAAACACCATATATTTT	CASSQDREEPSGNTIYF
TRBV15	.	.	TRBJ1-2	TGTGCCACCAGCAGAGATGCAGGGGCGGGTGGCTACACCTTC	CATSRDAGAGGYTF
TRBV6-5	.	TRBD1	TRBJ1-4	TGTGCCAGCAGTTTTACTTCAGGGGGCAGGGAAAAACTGTTTTTT	CASSFTSGGREKLFF
TRBV29-1	.	.	TRBJ1-1	TGCAGCGCGACCGGAGGCCTGACTGAAGCTTTCTTT	CSATGGLTEAFF
TRBV6-4	once	TRBD1	TRBJ2-1	TGTGCCAGCAGCTTACAGGGGGCTGCATACAATGAGCAGTTCTTC	CASSLQGAAYNEQFF
TRBV7-2	.	TRBD2	TRBJ2-2	TGTGCCAGCACTCCCCGAGCGGGGGAGGCCGGGGAGCTGTTTTTT	CASTPRAGEAGELFF
TRBV19	once	TRBD1	TRBJ2-7	TGTGCCAGTAGCGGGTGGACAGGCTACGAGCAGTACTTC	CASSGWTGYEQYF
TRBV10-2	.	TRBD1	TRBJ2-2	TGCGCCAGTTCGACAGGGGCCACCGGGGAGCTGTTTTTT	CASSTGATGELFF
TRBV5-4	.	TRBD1	TRBJ2-5	TGTGCCAGCAGCATGGTCGACAGGGGGCGAGGGACCCAGTACTTC	CASSMVDRGRGTQYF
TRBV19	.	TRBD1	TRBJ1-2	TGTGCCAGTAGTATTCCATTCAGGGGGCAGAGCTATGGCTACACCTTC	CASSIPFRGQSYGYTF
TRBV5-1	.	TRBD1	TRBJ1-2	TGCGCCAGCAGCGAGAAGCTAGACAGGGTCACCTTC	CASSEKLDRVTF
TRBV19	.	.	TRBJ2-1	TGTGCCAGTAGTATAGATCTCTACAATGAGCAGTTCTTC	CASSIDLYNEQFF
TRBV4-2	.	.	TRBJ1-2	TGTGCCAGCAGCCAAGTTTCAACAGGACCTTATGGCTACACCTTC	CASSQVSTGPYGYTF
TRBV19	.	TRBD2	TRBJ2-5	TGTGCCAGTAGTATTGCTAGCGGGGGGTCGGGGGAGACCCAGTACTTC	CASSIASGGSGETQYF
TRBV11-2	.	TRBD2	TRBJ2-3	TGTGCCAGCAGCTTACTCGCTAGCGGGGGGACAGATACGCAGTATTTT	CASSLLASGGTDTQYF
TRBV7-9	.	.	TRBJ1-1	TGTGCCAGCAGCCTAAACGGACAGACCACTGAAGCTTTCTTT	CASSLNGQTTEAFF
TRBV6-1	.	.	TRBJ1-2	TGTGCCAGCAGTGATTCCATCCAATCCTATGGCTACACCTTC	CASSDSIQSYGYTF
TRBV21-1	.	.	TRBJ2-7	TGTGCCAGCACCTTAGGAAGGGGCCGCACCTACGAGCAGTACTTC	CASTLGRGRTYEQYF